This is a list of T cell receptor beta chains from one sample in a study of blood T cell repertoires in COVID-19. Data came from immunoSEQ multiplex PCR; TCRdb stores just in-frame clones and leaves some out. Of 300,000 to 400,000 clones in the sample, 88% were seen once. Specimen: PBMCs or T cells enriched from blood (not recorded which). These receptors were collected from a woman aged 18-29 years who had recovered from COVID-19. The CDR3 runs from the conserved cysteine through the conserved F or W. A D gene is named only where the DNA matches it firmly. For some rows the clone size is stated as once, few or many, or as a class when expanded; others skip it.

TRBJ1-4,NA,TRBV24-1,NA,CATSDRTGNNEKLFF,TGTGCCACCAGTGACCGCACAGGGAATAATGAAAAACTGTTTTTT
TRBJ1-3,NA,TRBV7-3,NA,CASSLQGMLTGNTIYF,TGTGCCAGCAGCTTACAGGGGATGTTGACTGGAAACACCATATATTTT
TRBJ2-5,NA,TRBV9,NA,CASSVARRSVETQYF,TGTGCCAGCAGCGTAGCGCGGAGAAGTGTGGAGACCCAGTACTTC
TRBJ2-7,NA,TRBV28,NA,CASSFPGGRTYEQYF,TGTGCCAGCAGTTTCCCGGGGGGCCGGACCTACGAGCAGTACTTC
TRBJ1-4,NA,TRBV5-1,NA,CASSAGGRDEKLFF,TGCGCCAGCAGCGCTGGTGGCCGGGATGAAAAACTGTTTTTT
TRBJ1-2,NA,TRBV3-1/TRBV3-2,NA,CASSQAVNYGYTF,TGTGCCAGCAGCCAAGCAGTCAACTATGGCTACACCTTC
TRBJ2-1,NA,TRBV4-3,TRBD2,CASSQGGLAGNEQFF,TGCGCCAGCAGCCAAGGGGGACTAGCGGGCAATGAGCAGTTCTTC
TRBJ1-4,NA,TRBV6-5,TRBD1,CASDMGQGEREKLFF,TGTGCCAGCGACATGGGACAGGGAGAGCGTGAAAAACTGTTTTTT
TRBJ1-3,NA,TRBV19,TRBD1,CASSIGTGRNTIYF,TGTGCCAGTAGCATCGGGACAGGGAGAAACACCATATATTTT
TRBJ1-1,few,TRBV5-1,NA,CASSLGAGMNTEAFF,TGCGCCAGCAGCTTGGGAGCGGGAATGAACACTGAAGCTTTCTTT
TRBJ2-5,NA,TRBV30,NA,CAWSHQGAKTQYF,TGTGCCTGGAGTCACCAGGGTGCAAAGACCCAGTACTTC
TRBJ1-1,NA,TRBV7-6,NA,CASSLFRVNTEAFF,TGTGCCAGCAGTTTATTCAGGGTGAACACTGAAGCTTTCTTT
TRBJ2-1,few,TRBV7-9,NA,CASRRGTSYNEQFF,TGTGCCAGCAGGAGGGGGACCTCCTACAATGAGCAGTTCTTC
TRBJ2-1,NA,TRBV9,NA,CASSPLTITYNEQFF,TGTGCCAGCAGCCCCCTGACTATTACCTACAATGAGCAGTTCTTC
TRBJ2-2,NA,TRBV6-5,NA,CASSYLGVTTGELFF,TGTGCCAGCAGTTATTTAGGGGTAACCACCGGGGAGCTGTTTTTT
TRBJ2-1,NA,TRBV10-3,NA,CATAVRTDSEQFF,TGTGCCACCGCAGTGCGGACCGACAGTGAGCAGTTCTTC
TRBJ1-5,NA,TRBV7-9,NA,CASSGGENQPQHF,TGTGCCAGCTCCGGAGGGGAGAATCAGCCCCAGCATTTT
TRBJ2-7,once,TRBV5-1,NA,CASSSLELVEQYF,TGCGCCAGCAGCTCCCTCGAACTGGTCGAGCAGTACTTC
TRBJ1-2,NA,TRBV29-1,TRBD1,CSVGETGWGYTF,TGCAGCGTTGGAGAGACAGGGTGGGGCTACACCTTC
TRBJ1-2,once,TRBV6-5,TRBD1,CASSYWQGAIGYTF,TGTGCCAGCAGTTACTGGCAGGGGGCAATTGGCTACACCTTC
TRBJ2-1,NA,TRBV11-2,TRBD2,CASSSSGLAGNEQFF,TGTGCCAGCAGCTCCAGCGGACTAGCGGGGAACGAGCAGTTCTTC
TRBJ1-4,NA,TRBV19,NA,CASSIKGTSEKLFF,TGTGCCAGTAGTATAAAGGGGACTTCTGAAAAACTGTTTTTT
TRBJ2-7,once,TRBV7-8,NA,CASSLQGTYEQYF,TGTGCCAGCAGCTTACAGGGTACCTACGAGCAGTACTTC